A selection of T cell receptor beta chains follows, all from one sample in a study of cytomegalovirus exposure and HLA in healthy donors. Assay: immunoSEQ multiplex PCR; the TCRdb copy retains only in-frame clones and omits some. The sample includes under 150,000 clones, 85% to 90% of them seen just once. The sample consisted of PBMCs. These receptors came from a young woman in good health and CMV-seropositive. Each CDR3 is given with its conserved first and last residue.

v_gene: TRBV9
len: 15
CDR3aa: CASSVRGSGANVLTF

v_gene: TRBV30
len: 14
CDR3aa: CAWSITSSGNTIYF

v_gene: TRBV10-1
len: 15
CDR3aa: CASSGGGTANEKLFF

v_gene: TRBV27
len: 18
CDR3aa: CASSTTGTSGGDRDTQYF

v_gene: TRBV28
len: 13
CDR3aa: CASSSTGLYGYTF

v_gene: TRBV28
len: 15
CDR3aa: CASRVQGVSSYEQYF

v_gene: TRBV5-1
len: 15
CDR3aa: CASSKGQGRTGELFF

v_gene: TRBV6-1
len: 19
CDR3aa: CASSGDHGTSGGLYNEQFF

v_gene: TRBV7-2
len: 11
CDR3aa: CASSLRASPYF

v_gene: TRBV7-6
len: 14
CDR3aa: CASSLGATGREAFF

v_gene: TRBV7-6
len: 18
CDR3aa: CASSLEAAGGPRVDTQYF

v_gene: TRBV6-6
len: 14
CDR3aa: CASGNRGRGSPLHF

v_gene: TRBV5-1
len: 15
CDR3aa: CASSGLAGSYNEQFF

v_gene: TRBV2
len: 17
CDR3aa: CASETPIGQGVPTEAFF

v_gene: TRBV7-8
len: 12
CDR3aa: CASSLSGTEAFF

v_gene: TRBV19
len: 15
CDR3aa: CASSDPGTGSYEQYF

v_gene: TRBV7-2
len: 14
CDR3aa: CASSRTGNGNTIYF

v_gene: TRBV5-1
len: 16
CDR3aa: CASSLEAGVKFHEQFF

v_gene: TRBV5-1
len: 15
CDR3aa: CASSWGTGEATEAFF

v_gene: TRBV7-8
len: 13
CDR3aa: CASTQGASYEQYF

v_gene: TRBV5-8
len: 13
CDR3aa: CASSLFAGDDYTF

v_gene: TRBV7-8
len: 16
CDR3aa: CASSQSGRRGKNIQYF

v_gene: TRBV5-1
len: 15
CDR3aa: CASSLLRQGYDDYTF

v_gene: TRBV19
len: 16
CDR3aa: CASSIKGRGIGSPLHF

v_gene: TRBV27
len: 13
CDR3aa: CASSNSLNTEAFF

v_gene: TRBV9
len: 17
CDR3aa: CASSSPRESGGVYEQYF

v_gene: TRBV9
len: 12
CDR3aa: CASSSGGYEQYF

v_gene: TRBV28
len: 13
CDR3aa: CASKGRVDQPQHF

v_gene: TRBV10-1
len: 15
CDR3aa: CASSESTQLGSEQYF

v_gene: TRBV27
len: 15
CDR3aa: CASSWVLGNTGELFF

v_gene: TRBV5-5
len: 16
CDR3aa: CASSLRQGVYNSPLHF

v_gene: TRBV7-9
len: 13
CDR3aa: CASSLRGSDEQYF

v_gene: TRBV27
len: 13
CDR3aa: CASSWGLSYEQYF

v_gene: TRBV9
len: 16
CDR3aa: CASSPPSSSSTDTQYF

v_gene: TRBV28
len: 12
CDR3aa: CASSLSRDEQFF

v_gene: TRBV30
len: 12
CDR3aa: CAWNTGQETQYF

v_gene: TRBV7-9
len: 13
CDR3aa: CASSLITREYEFF

v_gene: TRBV11-3
len: 15
CDR3aa: CASSFSPSDQETQYF

v_gene: TRBV6-5
len: 14
CDR3aa: CASSYGAGSSGYTF